The present T cell receptor beta chain was sequenced within a study of shared clonotypes between healthy human individuals. On the study more broadly: The plates for each donor numbered three CD4 naive, three CD4 memory, two CD8 naive and one CD8 memory.

TCRdb keeps only in-frame clones here, not all; method: immunoSEQ multiplex PCR. Of millions of clones listed, about 95% are singletons. Study results and limitations: Estimated clonotype richness was generally higher in naive than memory subsets. The study found 4.5% to 6% of naive CD4 clonotypes shared across a handful of donors.

As to this clone: The antigen is unknown.

Germline-derived CDR1 and CDR2 are MNHNS and SASEGT. This CDR3 spans 16 amino acids. Trimming pared 4 bases from V and 4 bases from J, leaving 16 bases between. Terminally differentiated effector memory CD45RA+ cells were left out of the naive CD8 fraction, which was CD45RO-negative and positively selected for CCR7. This chain uses TRBV6-1 with TRBJ2-2, with D perhaps matching TRBD2 (6 bases). Sequencing was done on a sample of naive CD8+ T cells sorted from blood. The receptor was derived from a young man in good health. The CDR3: CASSGGDLTSTGELFF. Here the CDR3 DNA reads TGTGCCAGCAGTGGGGGGGACCTAACTTCCACCGGGGAGCTGTTTTTT.